The T cell receptor (beta chain) described here comes from a study of shared clonotypes between healthy human individuals. Deletions cut 3 bases from V and 0 bases from J, with 15 bases between. The CDR3 extends over 16 amino acids. Germline assignment: CDR1 SGHRS and CDR2 YFSETQ. The method was immunoSEQ multiplex PCR; TCRdb's version includes in-frame clones alone and lacks a portion of them. Among 2,500,000 or so clones listed, over 85% were seen once. This chain joins TRBV5-1 and TRBJ1-1; D uncertain. What was sequenced was naive CD4+ T cells sorted from blood. Subset in this sample: CD45RA+ positively selected. This clonotype originated in a man between 18 and 35 years old in good health. This chain's CDR3 is CASSSSGVRMNTEAFF. CDR3 DNA: TGCGCCAGCAGCTCCTCCGGGGTAAGGATGAACACTGAAGCTTTCTTT.